What follows are 6 T cell receptor beta chains derived from one specimen sequenced in a study of beta chain features in type 1 diabetes. As every portion of the isolated RNA was reverse transcribed, the sequencing read expressed TCRB transcripts. TCRdb's copy holds only in-frame clones and misses some; the assay was immunoSEQ multiplex PCR. The top ten hold around 2.1% of the sample, which has over 40,000 clones, about 51% seen once. Sequenced sample: Tregs from blood. The receptors were gathered from a woman younger than 35 in good health.

The chain combines TRBV5-5 with TRBJ1-5, with D perhaps matching TRBD1 (5 bases). V was trimmed by 1 base and J by 2 bases, leaving 10 bases between them. The germline CDR1 and CDR2 sequences are SGHKS and YYEKEE (reference sequence). This CDR3 spans 15 amino acids. CDR3 DNA: TGTGCCAGCAGCTTGTGGTTAGGGGGCAATCAGCCCCAGCATTTT. It codes for CASSLWLGGNQPQHF.

A few counts support this clone. V gene TRBV7-9 combines with J gene TRBJ2-7; tentatively, D is TRBD2 (6 bases). The CDR3 has 15 amino acids. V dropped 5 bases and J dropped 7 bases, with 21 bases sitting between them. Germline V gene lookup returns CDR1 SEHNR and CDR2 FQNEAQ (reference sequence). CDR3 sequence: CASSPGSAGRGEQYF. CDR3 in DNA: TGTGCCAGCAGCCCAGGCTCCGCGGGACGAGGGGAGCAGTACTTC.

This clone appeared a few times. The chain is built from TRBV5-1 and TRBJ2-5; 7 nucleotides align to TRBD2. Looked up from germline, CDR1 is SGHRS and CDR2 is YFSETQ. Trimming took 4 bases from V and 0 from J; bases not matched to a gene: 6. The CDR3 has 15 residues. As DNA, the CDR3 is TGCGCCAGCAGCGGGAGGGCGTCAAACCAAGAGACCCAGTACTTC. Translating it yields CASSGRASNQETQYF.

This clone was seen a single time. The chain employs TRBV10-3 and TRBJ2-4; D possibly corresponds to TRBD2 (5 bases). Germline assignment: CDR1 ENHRY and CDR2 SYGVKD. The CDR3 consists of 15 residues. V was pared by 6 bases and J by 0 bases, with 12 bases between. CDR3 in DNA: TGTGCCATCAGAGACGGGGATTTAGCCAAAAACATTCAGTACTTC. Protein sequence: CAIRDGDLAKNIQYF.

This clone was seen a handful of times. The J gene is TRBJ2-5, the V gene TRBV19; 14 bases line up with TRBD2. The junction had 2 bases not matched to a gene; V was cut back by 9 bases and J by 5 bases. CDR3 length: 13 amino acids. Germline CDR1 reads LNHDA; CDR2 reads SQIVND (reference sequence). The CDR3 DNA is TGTGCCAGCGGGACTAGCGGGAGTGAGACCCAGTACTTC. It specifies CASGTSGSETQYF.

The chain employs TRBV9 and TRBJ2-4, with 7 bases matching TRBD2. The ends lost 5 bases at V and 8 bases at J; junction bases unmatched: 13. Germline loops: CDR1 SGDLS, CDR2 YYNGEE. The CDR3 is 15 amino acids. The CDR3 nucleotides read TGTGCCAGCAGGGATGCGGGAGATGGGGGGGACATTCAGTACTTC. Its translation: CASRDAGDGGDIQYF.